Listed below are T cell receptor beta chains from one sample, sequenced in a study of a mutant IDH1 vaccine in newly diagnosed glioma. No antigen is known for these receptors. Assay: immunoSEQ multiplex PCR; the TCRdb copy retains only in-frame clones and omits some. The table shows about 62,000 clones, with 75% to 90% occurring only once. Material: PBMCs, obtained from a glioma patient whose treatment included an IDH1 peptide vaccine. Receptor source: a man aged 40-55 years with glioma. The CDR3 runs from the conserved cysteine through the conserved F or W. Fields, in order: D gene, J gene, V gene, clone size, CDR3 protein, CDR3 DNA. D genes are given only for firm matches. Expanded clones are given a class, and other clones once, few, many or no size at all.

>TRBD1|TRBJ1-2|TRBV14|.
CASSLQGGQAGSYGYTF
TGTGCCAGCAGCCTCCAAGGGGGACAGGCCGGCTCCTATGGCTACACCTTC
>TRBD2|TRBJ2-5|TRBV5-1|.
CASSLESGRRETQYF
TGCGCCAGCAGCTTGGAAAGCGGGAGGAGGGAGACCCAGTACTTC
>.|TRBJ2-1|TRBV6-5|.
CASGYEQFF
TGTGCCAGCGGTTATGAGCAGTTCTTC
>.|TRBJ1-2|TRBV5-6|.
CASSSGPYGYTF
TGTGCCAGCAGCTCTGGACCCTATGGCTACACCTTC
>.|TRBJ2-2|TRBV27|once
CASSFTGFANTGELFF
TGTGCCAGCAGTTTCACAGGCTTCGCGAACACCGGGGAGCTGTTTTTT
>.|TRBJ1-5|TRBV9|.
CASSVGPTNQPQHF
TGTGCCAGCAGCGTAGGACCGACGAATCAGCCCCAGCATTTT
>.|TRBJ2-7|TRBV5-1|.
CASSWELGPYEQYF
TGCGCCAGCAGCTGGGAGTTGGGACCCTACGAGCAGTACTTC
>.|TRBJ1-2|TRBV5-1|.
CASSLLASYGYTF
TGCGCCAGCAGCTTGCTAGCCAGCTATGGCTACACCTTC
>TRBD1|TRBJ2-5|TRBV4-3|.
CASSQAGGAGETQYF
TGCGCCAGCAGCCAAGCAGGGGGCGCAGGGGAGACCCAGTACTTC
>TRBD1|TRBJ2-1|TRBV28|.
CASTKGDRAYNEQFF
TGTGCCAGCACCAAGGGGGACAGGGCCTACAATGAGCAGTTCTTC
>.|TRBJ2-2|TRBV6-1|.
CASSRTVRDTGELFF
TGTGCCAGCTCAAGGACAGTAAGGGACACCGGGGAGCTGTTTTTT
>TRBD1|TRBJ2-2|TRBV7-8|once
CASSFPKTGGPGELFF
TGTGCCAGCAGCTTCCCTAAGACAGGGGGCCCCGGGGAGCTGTTTTTT
>.|TRBJ1-5|TRBV5-8|.
CASSHRADNQPQHF
TGTGCCAGCAGCCATCGGGCAGACAATCAGCCCCAGCATTTT
>TRBD1|TRBJ1-1|TRBV4-1|.
CASSLPGTGMEAFF
TGCGCCAGCAGCCTACCTGGGACAGGGATGGAAGCTTTCTTT
>.|TRBJ2-7|TRBV7-2|.
CASSPVLGAVGEQYF
TGTGCCAGCAGCCCAGTCCTGGGAGCTGTGGGCGAGCAGTACTTC